This record looks at one T cell receptor beta chain sequence and its context. Its antigen is not known. The sample belongs to a study of OX40 agonist ivuxolimab in advanced cancers. Whole-study findings and limits: At 0.1 to 3.0 mg/kg and by week 6, CD4+ and CD8+ T cells in the blood had expanded clonally.

Looked up from germline, CDR1 is SQVTM and CDR2 is ANQGSEA. This CDR3 has 13 residues. V lost 5 bases and J lost 2, with 10 bases in between. Data came from immunoSEQ multiplex PCR; TCRdb stores just in-frame clones and leaves some out. Here the sample spans tens of thousands of clones, around nine tenths being singletons. The J gene is TRBJ2-1, the V gene TRBV29-1; D is undetermined. The source of this sequence is an adult with an advanced solid tumor such as melanoma, head and neck, liver or kidney cancer. The specimen comprised CD4+ or CD8+ T cells sorted from blood, sampled in a trial of the OX40 agonist ivuxolimab. CDR3 in amino acids: CSVPLGTYNEQFF. The DNA of the CDR3 is TGCAGCGTTCCCCTGGGCACCTACAATGAGCAGTTCTTC.